One sample yielded the 5 T cell receptor beta chains listed below, sequenced in a study of PD-L1 blockade in urothelial cancer. Indicated time point: peripheral blood 6 weeks after treatment start. Here immunoSEQ multiplex PCR was the method, and the copy in TCRdb shows in-frame clones only, minus some. The sample shows over 100,000 clones, 91% of them seen only once. Sample: PBMCs, taken around atezolizumab (anti-PD-L1) treatment. Receptors originate from a man aged 55 to 70 with urothelial cancer.

This chain joins TRBV9 and TRBJ1-2; possible D gene TRBD1, 5 bases. Germline-derived CDR1 and CDR2 are SGDLS and YYNGEE. The CDR3 runs 14 residues. Deletions cut 2 bases from V and 10 bases from J, with 18 bases between. This chain's CDR3 is CASSVLGFRGVYTF. The CDR3 DNA reads as TGTGCCAGCAGCGTTTTGGGATTCCGGGGGGTCTACACCTTC.

The V call is TRBV6-1, the J call TRBJ1-4; unclear D gene. V lost 5 bases, J lost 8 bases, and 12 bases lay in between. The CDR3 spans 13 residues. Germline assignment: CDR1 MNHNS and CDR2 SASEGT. CDR3 residues: CASSPRSPEKLFF. The CDR3 nucleotides read TGTGCCAGCAGTCCACGGTCCCCCGAAAAACTGTTTTTT.

The rearrangement uses TRBV7-2 and TRBJ2-1, with TRBD2 matching over 12 bases. The CDR3 has 19 residues. The germline gives CDR1 SGHTA, CDR2 FQGNSA. V gave up 7 bases and J gave up 3 bases; unmatched junction bases: 16. CDR3 sequence reads: CASKYGTPSGGANYNEQFF. In DNA, the CDR3 is TGTGCCAGCAAGTACGGTACCCCTAGCGGGGGGGCCAACTACAATGAGCAGTTCTTC.

This chain connects TRBV5-4 to TRBJ2-3; TRBD2 aligns across 7 bases. V lost 4 bases and J lost 4; bases outside the gene matches: 3. CDR3 size: 13 residues. The germline CDR1 and CDR2 sequences are SGHNT and YYREEE (reference sequence). The CDR3, as DNA: TGTGCCAGCAGCGCCCGGGGGGCAGATACGCAGTATTTT. The encoded protein is CASSARGADTQYF.

This chain joins TRBV29-1 and TRBJ2-3; 7 bases fit TRBD2. Unmatched junction bases numbered 6, after V lost 3 bases and J lost 0 bases. This CDR3 comprises 15 residues. Germline CDR1 reads SQVTM; CDR2 reads ANQGSEA. CDR3: CSVDTGRESTDTQYF. CDR3 DNA: TGCAGCGTTGATACTGGGAGGGAGAGCACAGATACGCAGTATTTT.